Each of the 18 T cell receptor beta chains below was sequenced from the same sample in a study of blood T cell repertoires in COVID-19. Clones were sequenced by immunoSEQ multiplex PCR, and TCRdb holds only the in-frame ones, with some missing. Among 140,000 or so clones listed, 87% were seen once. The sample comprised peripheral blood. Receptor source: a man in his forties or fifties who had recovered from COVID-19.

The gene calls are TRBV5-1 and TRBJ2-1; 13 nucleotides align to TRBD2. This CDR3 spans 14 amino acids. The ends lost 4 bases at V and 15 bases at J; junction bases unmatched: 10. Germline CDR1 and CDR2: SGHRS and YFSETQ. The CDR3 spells CASSPPTSGGMGFF. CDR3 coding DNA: TGCGCCAGCAGCCCGCCGACTAGCGGGGGGATGGGGTTCTTC.

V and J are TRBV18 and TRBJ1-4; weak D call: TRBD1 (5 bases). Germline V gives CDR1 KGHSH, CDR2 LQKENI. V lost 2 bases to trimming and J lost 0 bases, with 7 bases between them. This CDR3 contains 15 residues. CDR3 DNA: TGTGCCAGCTCACCAGTAGGGGCAACTAATGAAAAACTGTTTTTT. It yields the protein CASSPVGATNEKLFF.

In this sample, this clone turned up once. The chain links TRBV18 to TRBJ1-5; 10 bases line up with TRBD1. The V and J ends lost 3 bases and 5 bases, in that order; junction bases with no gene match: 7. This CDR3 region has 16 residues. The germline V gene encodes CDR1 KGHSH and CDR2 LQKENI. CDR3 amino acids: CASSPPRQGAHQPQHF. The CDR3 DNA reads TGTGCCAGCTCACCTCCGAGACAGGGGGCCCATCAGCCCCAGCATTTT.

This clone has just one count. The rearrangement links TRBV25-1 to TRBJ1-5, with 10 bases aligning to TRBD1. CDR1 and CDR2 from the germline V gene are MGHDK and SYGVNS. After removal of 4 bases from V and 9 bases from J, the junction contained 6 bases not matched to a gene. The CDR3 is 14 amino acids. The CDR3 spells CASSGQGAEVPQHF. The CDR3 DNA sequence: TGTGCCAGCAGTGGACAGGGGGCAGAGGTGCCCCAGCATTTT.

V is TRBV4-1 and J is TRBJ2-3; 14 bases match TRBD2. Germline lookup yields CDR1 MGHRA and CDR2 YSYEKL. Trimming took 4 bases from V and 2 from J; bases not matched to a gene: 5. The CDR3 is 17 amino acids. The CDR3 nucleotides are TGCGCCAGCAGCCCGTGGACTAGCGGGGGGACCACAGATACGCAGTATTTT. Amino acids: CASSPWTSGGTTDTQYF.

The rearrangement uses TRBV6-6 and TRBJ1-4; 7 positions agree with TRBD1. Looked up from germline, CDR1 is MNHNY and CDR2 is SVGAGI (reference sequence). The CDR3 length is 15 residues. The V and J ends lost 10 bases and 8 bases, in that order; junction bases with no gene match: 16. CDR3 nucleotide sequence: TGTGCCACCGAAGGGGGTAGTGACAGGGTCGAAAAACTGTTTTTT. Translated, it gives CATEGGSDRVEKLFF.

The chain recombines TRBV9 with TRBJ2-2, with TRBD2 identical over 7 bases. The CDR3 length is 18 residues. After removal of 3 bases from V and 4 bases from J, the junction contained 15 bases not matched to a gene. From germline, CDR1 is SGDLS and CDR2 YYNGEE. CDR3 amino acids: CASSAVPGRGGSTGELFF. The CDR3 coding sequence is TGTGCCAGCAGCGCAGTACCTGGACGCGGGGGTTCCACCGGGGAGCTGTTTTTT.

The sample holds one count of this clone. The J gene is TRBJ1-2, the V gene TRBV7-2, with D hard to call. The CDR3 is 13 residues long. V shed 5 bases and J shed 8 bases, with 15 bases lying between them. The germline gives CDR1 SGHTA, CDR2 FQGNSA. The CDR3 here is CASSPAGFYGYTF. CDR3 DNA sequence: TGTGCCAGCAGCCCCGCGGGCTTTTACGGCTACACCTTC.

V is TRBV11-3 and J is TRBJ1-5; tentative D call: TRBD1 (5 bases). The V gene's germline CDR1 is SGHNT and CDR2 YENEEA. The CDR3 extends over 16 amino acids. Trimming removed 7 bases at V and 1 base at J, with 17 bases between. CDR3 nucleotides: TGTGCCAGCACCGCTTGGACGGGACTGAGCAATCAGCCCCAGCATTTT. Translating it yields CASTAWTGLSNQPQHF.

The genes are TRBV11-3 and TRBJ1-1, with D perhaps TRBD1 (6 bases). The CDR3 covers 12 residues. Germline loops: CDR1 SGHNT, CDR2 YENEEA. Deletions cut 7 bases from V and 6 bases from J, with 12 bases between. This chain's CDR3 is CASTGTLAEAFF. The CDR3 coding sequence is TGTGCCAGCACCGGGACACTCGCTGAAGCTTTCTTT.

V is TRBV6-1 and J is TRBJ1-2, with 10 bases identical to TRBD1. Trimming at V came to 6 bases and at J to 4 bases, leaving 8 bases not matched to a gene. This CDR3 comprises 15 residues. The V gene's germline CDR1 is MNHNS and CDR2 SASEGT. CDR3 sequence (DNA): TGTGCCAGCAGCAAAGGACAGGGGGGAATCTATGGCTACACCTTC. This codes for CASSKGQGGIYGYTF.

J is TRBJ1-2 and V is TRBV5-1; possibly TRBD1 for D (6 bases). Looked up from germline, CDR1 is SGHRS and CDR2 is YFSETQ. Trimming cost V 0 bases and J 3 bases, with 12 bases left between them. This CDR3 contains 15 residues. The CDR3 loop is CASSLEGGADYGYTF. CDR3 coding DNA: TGCGCCAGCAGCTTGGAAGGGGGGGCAGACTATGGCTACACCTTC.

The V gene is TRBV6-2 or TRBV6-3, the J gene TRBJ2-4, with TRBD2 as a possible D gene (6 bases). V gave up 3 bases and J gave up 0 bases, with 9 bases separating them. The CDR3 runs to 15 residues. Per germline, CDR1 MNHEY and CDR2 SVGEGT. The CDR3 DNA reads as TGTGCCAGCAGTTATAAGGGACTAGCCAAAAACATTCAGTACTTC. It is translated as CASSYKGLAKNIQYF.

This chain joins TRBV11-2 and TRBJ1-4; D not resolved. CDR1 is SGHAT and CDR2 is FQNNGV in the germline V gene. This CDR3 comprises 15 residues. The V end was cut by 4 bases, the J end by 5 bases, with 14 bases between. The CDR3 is CASSSEFTRNEKLFF. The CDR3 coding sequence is TGTGCCAGCAGCTCGGAATTTACGCGGAATGAAAAACTGTTTTTT.

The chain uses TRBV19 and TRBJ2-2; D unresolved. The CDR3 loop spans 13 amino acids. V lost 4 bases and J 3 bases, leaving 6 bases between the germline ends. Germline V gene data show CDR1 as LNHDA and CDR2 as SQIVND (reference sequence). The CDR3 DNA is TGTGCCAGTAGTACGGGTTACACCGGGGAGCTGTTTTTT. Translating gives CASSTGYTGELFF.

CDR3 nucleotide sequence: TGTGCCAGCAGTTTCGGGTGGGGGCCTGGAAACACCATATATTTT. Its protein is CASSFGWGPGNTIYF. The chain employs TRBV27 and TRBJ1-3; possible D gene TRBD1, 6 bases. The germline CDR1 and CDR2 sequences are MNHEY and SMNVEV (reference sequence). V was trimmed by 3 bases and J by 2 bases, leaving 11 bases between them. CDR3 length: 15 amino acids.

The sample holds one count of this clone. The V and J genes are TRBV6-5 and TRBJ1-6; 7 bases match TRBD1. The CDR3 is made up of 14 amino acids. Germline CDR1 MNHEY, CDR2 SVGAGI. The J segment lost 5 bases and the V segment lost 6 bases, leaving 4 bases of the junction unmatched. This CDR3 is CASRTGTDNSPLHF. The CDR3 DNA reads TGTGCCAGCAGAACCGGGACAGATAATTCACCCCTCCACTTT.

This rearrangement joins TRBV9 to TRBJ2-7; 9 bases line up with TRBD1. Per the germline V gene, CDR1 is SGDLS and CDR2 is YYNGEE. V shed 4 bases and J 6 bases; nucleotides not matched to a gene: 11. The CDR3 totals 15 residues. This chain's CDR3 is CASSRTGTGIREQYF. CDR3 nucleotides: TGTGCCAGCAGCAGAACCGGGACAGGGATTCGCGAGCAGTACTTC.